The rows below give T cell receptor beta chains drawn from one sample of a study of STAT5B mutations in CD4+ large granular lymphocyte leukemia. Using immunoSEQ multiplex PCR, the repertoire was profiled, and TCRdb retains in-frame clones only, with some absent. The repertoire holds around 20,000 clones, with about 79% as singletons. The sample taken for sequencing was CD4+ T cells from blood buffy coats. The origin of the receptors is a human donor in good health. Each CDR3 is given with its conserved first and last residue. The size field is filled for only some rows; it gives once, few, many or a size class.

CAISADSAGEQFF - TRBJ2-1 TRBV10-3
CAISESGTDTYEQYF - TRBJ2-7 TRBV10-3
CSVEDRQGSEKLFF few TRBJ1-4 TRBV29-1
CASSYSKGLAGTQYF - TRBJ2-5 TRBV6-5
CASSPRGAGDIRETQYF - TRBJ2-5 TRBV7-9
CASSLNSIERYF - TRBJ2-7 TRBV28
CATSPTGYNEQFF - TRBJ2-1 TRBV2
CARGGSRRERIF - TRBJ2-1 TRBV2
CASRKTANSYNEQFF - TRBJ2-1 TRBV11-2
CASSLEAGAGYGYTF few TRBJ1-2 TRBV5-1
CASARAGAYEQYF - TRBJ2-7 TRBV27
CASSLRAVNTGELFF - TRBJ2-2 TRBV11-3
CASSLLGLRETQYF - TRBJ2-5 TRBV7-8
CSAEGPGNTIYF few TRBJ1-3 TRBV29-1
CASSSGQGFYGYTF few TRBJ1-2 TRBV27
CASGQGGRRDLDTQYF - TRBJ2-3 TRBV25-1
CASSSQLYEQYF - TRBJ2-7 TRBV5-1
CATGDSWKTEAFF - TRBJ1-1 TRBV15
CASSGTRQETQYF - TRBJ2-5 TRBV6-1
CASSYLSAGSEAFF - TRBJ1-1 TRBV6-5
CACNRGLDTQYF - TRBJ2-3 TRBV30
CASSRSSGDTDTQYF - TRBJ2-3 TRBV4-2
CSAREYNEQFF - TRBJ2-1 TRBV20-1
CASSLGGLGQETQYF - TRBJ2-5 TRBV5-1
CASSLTPPRTDTQYF - TRBJ2-3 TRBV7-9
CASSRTWSAGELFF - TRBJ2-2 TRBV11-3
CASSLDGRENQPQHF - TRBJ1-5 TRBV5-1
CASSWTSGGQETQYF - TRBJ2-5 TRBV7-6
CAISDPHNPYRICNEKLFF - TRBJ1-4 TRBV10-3
CASSLAGGHFAYNEQFF - TRBJ2-1 TRBV7-9
CSGRQTGGMNTEAFF - TRBJ1-1 TRBV29-1
CAISDPETSGVPYEQYF once TRBJ2-7 TRBV10-3